The present T cell receptor beta chain was sequenced within a study of T cell responses to AZD1222 COVID-19 vaccine. Across the whole study: Combined were second doses at about 4 or about 12 weeks.

A few counts support this clone. Its antigen remains unknown. General observations from the study: Spike as a whole was targeted by vaccine-associated CD4 TCRs, dominant at 160-218 and 743-854. Only a handful of AZD1222 recipients tested seropositive at baseline. Nearly half of spike-specific TCRs reportedly go after variant regions that carry no mutations.

Losses at the gene ends were 5 bases for V and 3 bases for J; bases not matched to a gene: 8. The CDR3 sequence is 15 residues long. Germline V gene data show CDR1 as SGHRS and CDR2 as YFSETQ. The assay was immunoSEQ multiplex PCR, and TCRdb's table has in-frame clones only and misses some. The sample includes some 100,000 clones, just over 90% of them seen just once. The receptor was isolated from an adult in good health. The rearrangement joins TRBV5-1 to TRBJ2-7; 10 nucleotides match TRBD1. This specimen was peripheral blood, taken on day 0 of AZD1222 vaccination. The CDR3 is CASRLQGQGFYEQYF. DNA of the CDR3: TGCGCCAGCAGGCTTCAGGGACAGGGGTTCTACGAGCAGTACTTC. Supplemented by reference TRBV5-1 and TRBJ2-7, the full variable domain reads KAGVTQTPRYLIKTRGQQVTLSCSPISGHRSVSWYQQTPGQGLQFLFEYFSETQRNKGNFPGRFSGRQFSNSRSEMNVSTLELGDSALYLCASRLQGQGFYEQYFGPGTRLTVT.